This T cell receptor beta chain derives from a study of blood T cell repertoires in COVID-19. The wider study: Spain, Italy and the United States supplied samples that represented acute and convalescent COVID-19. Sample material is recorded as cDNA or gDNA derived from T cells, B-cell-depleted T cells, or PBMCs.

Authors' methods: Reference gene primer amplification gave estimated nucleated cell counts. Data came from immunoSEQ multiplex PCR; TCRdb stores just in-frame clones and leaves some out. Clonal size and the V and J genes are those of that table, whereas D and trimming came from the DNA. The table shows over 200,000 clones, with around nine tenths occurring only once. CDR3 length equals 13 residues. Germline V lookup: CDR1 SGDLS, CDR2 YYNGEE. Unmatched junction bases numbered 7, after V lost 8 bases and J lost 4 bases. The sequenced sample was peripheral blood. The TCR comes from a woman aged 40 to 50 with acute or convalescent COVID-19. V is TRBV9 and J is TRBJ1-2, with TRBD1 matching over 8 bases. The CDR3 here is CASTTGGSYGYTF. In DNA, the CDR3 is TGTGCCAGTACTACAGGGGGATCCTATGGCTACACCTTC.